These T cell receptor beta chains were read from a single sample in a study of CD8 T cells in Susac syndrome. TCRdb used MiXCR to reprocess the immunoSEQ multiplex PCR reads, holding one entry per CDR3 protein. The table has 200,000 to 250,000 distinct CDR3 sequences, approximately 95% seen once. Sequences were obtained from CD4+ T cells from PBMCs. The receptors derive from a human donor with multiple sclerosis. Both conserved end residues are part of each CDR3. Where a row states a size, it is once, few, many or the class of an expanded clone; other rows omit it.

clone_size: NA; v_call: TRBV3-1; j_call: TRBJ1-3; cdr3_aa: CASSQALHAGNTIYF
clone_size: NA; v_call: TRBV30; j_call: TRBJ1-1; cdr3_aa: CAWRGGANTEAFF
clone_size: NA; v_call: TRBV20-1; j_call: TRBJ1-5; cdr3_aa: CSARAAGALGNQPQHF
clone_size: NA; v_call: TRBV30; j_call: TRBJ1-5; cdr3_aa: CAWGTEVNQPQHF
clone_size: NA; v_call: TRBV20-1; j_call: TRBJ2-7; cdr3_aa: CSARARTGYYEQYF
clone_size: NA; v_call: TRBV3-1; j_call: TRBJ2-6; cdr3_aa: CASSRTSGANVLTF
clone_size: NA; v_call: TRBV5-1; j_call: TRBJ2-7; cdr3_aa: CASSSNPRGEQYF
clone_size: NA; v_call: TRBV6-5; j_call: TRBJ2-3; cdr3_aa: CASRYGQTTDTQYF
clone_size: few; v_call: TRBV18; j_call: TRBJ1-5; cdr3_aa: CASSPPGGHQPQHF
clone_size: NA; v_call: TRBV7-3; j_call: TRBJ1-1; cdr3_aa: CASSLNVNTEAFF
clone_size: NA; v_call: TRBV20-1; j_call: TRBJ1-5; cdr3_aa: CSAAVGSNQPQHF
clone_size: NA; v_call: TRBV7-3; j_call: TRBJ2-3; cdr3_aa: CASSITGGRTDTQYF
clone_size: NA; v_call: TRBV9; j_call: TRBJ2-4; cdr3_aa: CASSADPWFERDIQYF
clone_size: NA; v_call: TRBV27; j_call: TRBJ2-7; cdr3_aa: CASRGTSGGHEQYF
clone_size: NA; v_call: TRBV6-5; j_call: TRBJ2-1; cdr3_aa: CASSYSSGIGEQFF
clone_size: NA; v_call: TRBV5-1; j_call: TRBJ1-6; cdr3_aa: CASSPGQTAYIGSPLHF
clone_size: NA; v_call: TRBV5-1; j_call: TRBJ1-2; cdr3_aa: CASSLAGFGYGYTF
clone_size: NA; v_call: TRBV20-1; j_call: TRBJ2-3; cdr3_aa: CSARDRLIRSQYF
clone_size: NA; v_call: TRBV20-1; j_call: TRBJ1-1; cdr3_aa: CSAARGNTEAFF
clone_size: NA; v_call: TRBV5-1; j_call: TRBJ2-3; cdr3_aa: CASSLGSSGPLDTQYF
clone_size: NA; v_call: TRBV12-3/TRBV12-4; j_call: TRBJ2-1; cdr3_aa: CASSLQGSYNEQFF
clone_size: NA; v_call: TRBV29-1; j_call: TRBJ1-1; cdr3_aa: CSCGYNEAFF
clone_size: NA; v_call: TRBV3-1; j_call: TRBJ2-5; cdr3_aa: CASSLQGLAVQETQYF
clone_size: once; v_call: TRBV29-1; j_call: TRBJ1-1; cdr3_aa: CSVDRELEAFF
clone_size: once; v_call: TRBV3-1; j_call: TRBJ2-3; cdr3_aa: CASSGDRTTDTQYF
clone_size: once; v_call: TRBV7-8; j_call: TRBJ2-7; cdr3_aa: CASSKGGYLSYEQYF
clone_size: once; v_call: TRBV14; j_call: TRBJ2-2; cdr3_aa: CASSQVSWSGELFF
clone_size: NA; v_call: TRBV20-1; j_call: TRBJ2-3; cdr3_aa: CSAPQGTSGGDTQYF
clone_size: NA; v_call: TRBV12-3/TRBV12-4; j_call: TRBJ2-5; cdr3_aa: CASSFGVSGTQYF
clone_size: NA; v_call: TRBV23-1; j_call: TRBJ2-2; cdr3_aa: CASSHSGTGPFKNTGELFF
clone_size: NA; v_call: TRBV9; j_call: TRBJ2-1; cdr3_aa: CASSATDTVYNEQFF
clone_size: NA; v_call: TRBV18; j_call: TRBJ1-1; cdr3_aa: CASSPVSSRNTEAFF